These 28 T cell receptor beta chains were all obtained from the same sample, sequenced in a study of cytomegalovirus exposure and HLA in healthy donors. Use of 60 Vbeta and 13 Jbeta primers characterized the PCR. The assay was immunoSEQ multiplex PCR, and TCRdb's table has in-frame clones only and misses some. The sample consists of tens of thousands of clones, over 60% of them appearing once. The sample comprised PBMCs. All receptors come from a male donor in good health and CMV-seropositive.

J is TRBJ1-1 and V is TRBV5-1, with no clear D. Trimming pared 0 bases from V and 8 bases from J, leaving 5 bases between. Germline values: CDR1 SGHRS, CDR2 YFSETQ. The CDR3 loop spans 11 amino acids. CDR3 nucleotide sequence: TGCGCCAGCAGCTTGGGTTTAGAAGCTTTCTTT. It codes for CASSLGLEAFF.

This clone was seen once. The CDR3 DNA is TGTGCCATCAGGGACCTCAGGGGCGGGACCGGGGAGCTGTTTTTT. It yields the protein CAIRDLRGGTGELFF. The gene calls are TRBV10-3 and TRBJ2-2; D may be TRBD1 (6 bases). Trimming removed 6 bases at V and 5 bases at J, with 16 bases between. Per the germline V gene, CDR1 is ENHRY and CDR2 is SYGVKD. The CDR3 length is 15 residues.

The chain couples TRBV27 to TRBJ2-7; a weak D match, TRBD1 (5 bases). V was shortened by 2 bases and J by 2 bases, with 13 bases between the two germline ends. Germline-derived CDR1 and CDR2 are MNHEY and SMNVEV (reference sequence). The CDR3 totals 15 residues. The DNA for the CDR3 is TGTGCCAGCAGTTTAAGGGCAGGGCGAGCCTACGAGCAGTACTTC. It translates to CASSLRAGRAYEQYF.

The chain joins TRBV4-1 to TRBJ1-4; D is unresolved. Trimming pared 0 bases from V and 8 bases from J, leaving 19 bases between. CDR3 length: 17 amino acids. Germline V lookup: CDR1 MGHRA, CDR2 YSYEKL. CDR3 sequence reads: CASSQDPLGGSVEKLFF. The CDR3 region has the DNA TGCGCCAGCAGCCAAGATCCCCTGGGAGGGTCCGTAGAAAAACTGTTTTTT.

The chain combines TRBV7-2 with TRBJ2-7, with D tentatively TRBD1 (6 bases). The CDR3 length is 15 residues. Germline CDR1 SGHTA, CDR2 FQGNSA. Trimming took off 1 base at V and 4 bases at J, with 14 bases between the two ends. The CDR3 DNA reads as TGTGCCAGCAGCTTAGAACAGGGATCCGCATACGAGCAGTACTTC. Translation: CASSLEQGSAYEQYF.

The chain couples TRBV5-6 to TRBJ2-3; D possibly corresponds to TRBD1 (5 bases). The germline V gene has CDR1 SGHDT and CDR2 YYEEEE. Trimming removed 4 bases at V and 1 base at J, with 7 bases between. The CDR3 spans 13 residues. The CDR3 bases are TGTGCCAGCAGCACGACAGGCACAGATACGCAGTATTTT. Its protein product is CASSTTGTDTQYF. Full variable domain (missing parts from reference TRBV5-6 and TRBJ2-3): DAGVTQSPTHLIKTRGQQVTLRCSPKSGHDTVSWYQQALGQGPQFIFQYYEEEERQRGNFPDRFSGHQFPNYSSELNVNALLLGDSALYLCASSTTGTDTQYFGPGTRLTVL.

The gene calls are TRBV6-1 and TRBJ1-1; D call uncertain. Per the germline V gene, CDR1 is MNHNS and CDR2 is SASEGT. This CDR3 comprises 11 residues. V lost 10 bases, J lost 6 bases, and 12 bases lay in between. CDR3 protein: CATRFLPEAFF. The CDR3 nucleotides are TGTGCCACCAGGTTTCTCCCTGAAGCTTTCTTT.

The V call is TRBV4-3, the J call TRBJ1-1; 7 nucleotides line up with TRBD1. Germline loops: CDR1 LGHNA, CDR2 YSLEER. This CDR3 comprises 13 residues. Trimming cost V 1 base and J 7 bases; bases outside gene matches: 3. The CDR3 spells CASSQARGFEAFF. The DNA for the CDR3 is TGCGCCAGCAGCCAAGCCAGGGGGTTTGAAGCTTTCTTT.

The genes are TRBV11-2 and TRBJ2-5; possible D gene TRBD1, 6 bases. The germline V gene encodes CDR1 SGHAT and CDR2 FQNNGV. The CDR3 is made up of 14 amino acids. The V end lost 5 bases, the J end lost 3 bases, and 13 bases lay between the germline ends. This chain's CDR3 is CASSTQGSEETQYF. Here the CDR3 DNA reads TGTGCCAGCAGCACACAGGGCTCTGAAGAGACCCAGTACTTC.

The chain employs TRBV6-6 and TRBJ2-7; D may be TRBD2 (6 bases). The germline V gene has CDR1 MNHNY and CDR2 SVGAGI (reference sequence). Trimming shortened V by 6 bases and J by 1 base, and 7 bases separated the two germline ends. This CDR3 has 12 residues. CDR3 nucleotides: TGTGCCAGCAGCGGGACTTCCTACGAGCAGTACTTC. Translated, it gives CASSGTSYEQYF.

The V and J genes are TRBV5-6 and TRBJ2-4; no firm D call. CDR3 length equals 13 residues. Trimming cost V 2 bases and J 10 bases, with 13 bases left between them. Germline lookup yields CDR1 SGHDT and CDR2 YYEEEE. The CDR3 coding sequence is TGTGCCAGCAGCTTCATCGGTAATGAGATTCAGTACTTC. Translated: CASSFIGNEIQYF.

The rearrangement joins TRBV4-1 to TRBJ2-7; 9 bases map to TRBD1. The CDR3 covers 16 residues. CDR1 is MGHRA and CDR2 is YSYEKL in the germline V gene. The V and J ends lost 0 bases and 5 bases, in that order; junction bases with no gene match: 8. For the CDR3, the DNA is TGCGCCAGCAGCCAAGATCGTGGGACAGGGCTTAACGAGCAGTACTTC. This translates into CASSQDRGTGLNEQYF.

This clone has just a few counts. The chain couples TRBV5-6 to TRBJ1-6, with D maybe TRBD1 (6 bases). This CDR3 is 14 amino acids long. Looked up from germline, CDR1 is SGHDT and CDR2 is YYEEEE. The ends were cut back, 4 bases at V and 7 bases at J, with 12 bases in the middle. CDR3 in amino acids: CASSLTGNNSPLHF. The CDR3 nucleotides are TGTGCCAGCAGCCTTACAGGGAACAATTCACCCCTCCACTTT.

The rearrangement uses TRBV19 and TRBJ2-2; 10 bases match TRBD1. This CDR3 is built from 17 residues. Germline assignment: CDR1 LNHDA and CDR2 SQIVND (reference sequence). The V gene end was trimmed by 7 bases and the J gene end by 4 bases; junction bases not matched to a gene: 12. Written as DNA, the CDR3 is TGTGCCAGTACCCCCTTGAAGGGGACAGGGGCCACCGGGGAGCTGTTTTTT. Its protein product is CASTPLKGTGATGELFF.

The chain recombines TRBV28 with TRBJ2-1, with TRBD2 as a possible D gene (5 bases). This CDR3 comprises 14 residues. From germline, CDR1 is MDHEN and CDR2 SYDVKM. The V end was cut by 3 bases, the J end by 3 bases, with 9 bases between. CDR3 in amino acids: CASSFGLNYNEQFF. CDR3 coding DNA: TGTGCCAGCAGTTTTGGACTCAACTACAATGAGCAGTTCTTC.

The chain combines TRBV2 with TRBJ1-4, with D perhaps TRBD1 (5 bases). Germline lookup yields CDR1 SNHLY and CDR2 FYNNEI. The CDR3 contains 13 residues. V was shortened by 6 bases and J by 8 bases, with 13 bases between the two germline ends. The CDR3 loop is CASREGPGEKLFF. The CDR3 nucleotides are TGTGCCAGCAGGGAGGGACCGGGGGAAAAACTGTTTTTT. Supplemented by reference TRBV2 and TRBJ1-4, the full variable domain reads EPEVTQTPSHQVTQMGQEVILRCVPISNHLYFYWYRQILGQKVEFLVSFYNNEISEKSEIFDDQFSVERPDGSNFTLKIRSTKLEDSAMYFCASREGPGEKLFFGSGTQLSVL.

The chain employs TRBV5-1 and TRBJ2-5, with D tentatively TRBD1 (5 bases). The CDR3 contains 15 residues. V was shortened by 2 bases and J by 7 bases, with 18 bases between the two germline ends. CDR1 SGHRS and CDR2 YFSETQ come from the germline V gene. CDR3 in amino acids: CASSLTRAMPGTQYF. Here the CDR3 DNA reads TGCGCCAGCAGCTTAACCAGGGCTATGCCTGGGACCCAGTACTTC.

CDR3 DNA sequence: TGTGCCTGGAGTGTAGCCAGCATGGGAGTACAGTACTTC. Its translation: CAWSVASMGVQYF. This chain connects TRBV30 to TRBJ2-7; D is possibly TRBD2 (5 bases). V shed 0 bases and J shed 10 bases, with 16 bases lying between them. Germline CDR1 is GTSNPN and CDR2 is SVGIG (reference sequence). The CDR3 consists of 13 residues.

The V gene is TRBV7-8, the J gene TRBJ1-1, with a weak D call TRBD1 (6 bases). This CDR3 is 14 amino acids long. Trimming took off 5 bases at V and 2 bases at J, with 12 bases between the two ends. Germline-derived CDR1 and CDR2 are SGHVS and FQNEAQ. As DNA, the CDR3 is TGTGCCAGCAGCCCCCGACAGGCTAACACTGAAGCTTTCTTT. This encodes CASSPRQANTEAFF.

The chain combines TRBV28 with TRBJ2-1; D is uncertain. CDR3 size: 12 residues. Trimming cost V 2 bases and J 9 bases, with 8 bases left between them. In germline, CDR1 is MDHEN, CDR2 SYDVKM. CDR3 sequence (DNA): TGTGCCAGCAGTTTACAAGTCAGTGAGCAGTTCTTC. It is translated as CASSLQVSEQFF.

This clone was found once. This chain joins TRBV28 and TRBJ2-1; D is unresolved. The CDR3 loop spans 14 amino acids. Germline V lookup: CDR1 MDHEN, CDR2 SYDVKM. V gave up 7 bases and J gave up 1 base, with 11 bases separating them. CDR3 bases: TGTGCCAGCACCCCCATCGGGTCCTACAATGAGCAGTTCTTC. Protein product: CASTPIGSYNEQFF.

The chain is built from TRBV7-2 and TRBJ1-2; TRBD1 matches at 8 bases. J lost 8 bases, V lost 1 base, and 6 bases had no gene match. There are 14 residues in the CDR3. Germline-derived CDR1 and CDR2 are SGHTA and FQGNSA. CDR3 protein: CASSLVGQGRGYTF. DNA of the CDR3: TGTGCCAGCAGCTTAGTCGGACAGGGTCGGGGCTACACCTTC.

This clone is a singleton in its sample. This chain joins TRBV9 and TRBJ1-1, with D perhaps TRBD1 (5 bases). Germline CDR1 and CDR2: SGDLS and YYNGEE. This CDR3 contains 14 residues. V was cut by 4 bases and J by 6 bases, with 16 bases left in between. The CDR3 is CASSPDPGEAEAFF. CDR3 DNA sequence: TGTGCCAGCAGCCCAGACCCGGGGGAGGCTGAAGCTTTCTTT.

The CDR3 protein is CASSRVGSATKNIQYF. The CDR3 DNA sequence: TGCGCCAGCAGTCGGGTGGGCAGTGCTACCAAAAACATTCAGTACTTC. The genes are TRBV23-1 and TRBJ2-4; no clear D. TRBV23-1 is placed among ORFs of uncertain function. Trimming left V 4 bases short and J 2 bases short, with 15 bases between. The CDR3 has 16 amino acids.

The CDR3 spells CASRQGGPFNTEAFF. The DNA for the CDR3 is TGTGCCAGTAGACAGGGGGGACCCTTTAACACTGAAGCTTTCTTT. This chain links TRBV25-1 with TRBJ1-1; 9 bases map to TRBD1. Germline CDR1 is MGHDK and CDR2 is SYGVNS. The CDR3 is 15 amino acids. J gave up 2 bases and V 9 bases, and 10 bases lay outside the gene matches.

This clone was counted only a few times. The chain couples TRBV9 to TRBJ2-1; TRBD2 might be the D (6 bases). With 3 bases removed from V and 10 bases from J, the gap between germline ends came to 11 bases. Germline V lookup: CDR1 SGDLS, CDR2 YYNGEE. The CDR3 runs 12 residues. The CDR3 DNA sequence: TGTGCCAGCAGCGGGGGAGGACTAGAGCAGTTCTTC. Encoded protein: CASSGGGLEQFF.

The chain links TRBV9 to TRBJ2-5; 10 nucleotides align to TRBD2. The CDR3 is 15 residues long. Looked up from germline, CDR1 is SGDLS and CDR2 is YYNGEE. Trimming at V came to 2 bases and at J to 5 bases, leaving 6 bases not matched to a gene. CDR3 nucleotide sequence: TGTGCCAGCAGCGTTACCTCGGGACTAGCGGAGACCCAGTACTTC. Translating it yields CASSVTSGLAETQYF. The full variable domain, rest sourced from reference TRBV9 and TRBJ2-5, is DSGVTQTPKHLITATGQRVTLRCSPRSGDLSVYWYQQSLDQGLQFLIQYYNGEERAKGNILERFSAQQFPDLHSELNLSSLELGDSALYFCASSVTSGLAETQYFGPGTRLLVL.

This sequence joins TRBV11-1 and TRBJ1-5, with D uncertain. CDR3 length: 17 residues. Germline V lookup: CDR1 SGHAT, CDR2 FQDESV (reference sequence). V gave up 1 base and J gave up 0 bases, with 13 bases separating them. CDR3 coding DNA: TGTGCCAGCAGCTTAGGGACTGTGGGTTATAGCAATCAGCCCCAGCATTTT. Protein sequence: CASSLGTVGYSNQPQHF.